Listed below are T cell receptor beta chains from one sample, sequenced in a study of response to subunit inactivated influenza vaccine. TCRdb analysed the RT-PCR reads with MiXCR anew, one entry per CDR3 protein. The sample records 560,000 or so distinct CDR3 sequences, 6.5% to 8% being singletons. Sequences were derived from PBMCs from blood, sampled approximately 25 months after vaccination. These receptors were collected from a man in his fifties or sixties who received an inactivated influenza vaccine. Both conserved end residues are part of each CDR3. A D gene is named only where the DNA matches it firmly. A clone size is listed for some rows: how often the clone was seen (once, few, many), or a class if it is expanded.

j_call clone_size v_call d_call cdr3_nt cdr3_aa
TRBJ2-3 NA TRBV5-6 TRBD2 TGTGCCAGCAGCTTGGTTTGGTCTAGCGGGGACAGAGAGACGCAGTATTTT CASSLVWSSGDRETQYF
TRBJ1-2 few TRBV28 TRBD1 TGTGCCAGCAGTTTAAGGACAGGGGGCCTCTATGGCTACACCTTC CASSLRTGGLYGYTF
TRBJ2-1 many TRBV5-1 NA TGCGCCAGCAGCTTGGGGTCAGGATATTACAATGAGCAGTTCTTC CASSLGSGYYNEQFF
TRBJ2-1 NA TRBV6-1 NA TGTGCCAGCACCGACCATGGGGGATTTAGTAATGAGCAGTTCTTC CASTDHGGFSNEQFF
TRBJ1-6 few TRBV10-3 NA TGTGCCAGTACACAGGGACGGAATTCACCCCTCCACTTT CASTQGRNSPLHF
TRBJ2-5 few TRBV20-1 NA TGCAGTGCTAGAGAATTAGGTCTCGAAGAGACCCAGTACTTC CSARELGLEETQYF
TRBJ2-2 many TRBV27 TRBD2 TGTGCCAGCAGTTATCTCCCCGTGTTAGCGGGAGGCCGAGGCACCGGGGAGCTGTTTTTT CASSYLPVLAGGRGTGELFF
TRBJ1-3 NA TRBV7-9 NA TGTGCCAGCAGCTTTGGGTCTGGAAACACCATATATTTT CASSFGSGNTIYF
TRBJ1-5 NA TRBV18 NA TGTGCCAGCTCACCGGTACAGGGTACCCAGCATTTT CASSPVQGTQHF
TRBJ1-2 NA TRBV6-1 NA TGTGCCAGCAGTACCTTTTCTACCAACTATGGCTACACCTTC CASSTFSTNYGYTF
TRBJ2-1 few TRBV7-7 TRBD2 TGTGCTAGCAGCCTTCAACCCGGACTAGCGGGGAGGAATGAGCAGTTCTTC CASSLQPGLAGRNEQFF
TRBJ2-3 medium-sized TRBV10-3 NA TGTGCCATCAGTCCAACCACAGATACGCAGTATTTT CAISPTTDTQYF
TRBJ1-1 NA TRBV6-1 NA TGTGCCAGCAGTGGAGGTTCTGGGGTGGGGAACACTGAAGCTTTCTTT CASSGGSGVGNTEAFF
TRBJ2-7 NA TRBV29-1 NA TGCAGCGTTGGAAGGGCCGAATACGAGCAGTACTTC CSVGRAEYEQYF
TRBJ1-1 NA TRBV6-2/TRBV6-3 NA TGTGCCAGCAAGGAACCGCCGGGGGCTGAAGCTTTCTTT CASKEPPGAEAFF
TRBJ2-1 many TRBV11-2 NA TGTGCCAGCAGCCTACCGCGGACAGACAATGAGCAGTTCTTC CASSLPRTDNEQFF
TRBJ1-1 NA TRBV20-1 TRBD1 TGCAGATTGGGACAGCTGAACACTGAAGCTTTCTTT CRLGQLNTEAFF
TRBJ1-2 few TRBV12-3/TRBV12-4 NA TGTGCCAGCAGTTCCCCCGCTAACTATGGCTACACCTTC CASSSPANYGYTF
TRBJ1-2 few TRBV29-1 NA TGCAGCGTTGAAGATCGCCAGGAGGCCGGCTTC CSVEDRQEAGF
TRBJ1-5 few TRBV10-3 NA TGTGCCATCAACAACGTTTATAGCAATCAGCCCCAGCATTTT CAINNVYSNQPQHF
TRBJ2-3 many TRBV24-1 NA TGTGCCACCTCCGATCCGACAGAGATCTTTACGCAGTATTTT CATSDPTEIFTQYF
TRBJ2-7 many TRBV14 NA TGTGCCAGCAGCCAAGTCTCCGAGCAGTACTTC CASSQVSEQYF
TRBJ1-5 NA TRBV20-1 TRBD1 TGCAGTGCTAGAGCCAGGGGGCCTATCAATCAGCCCCAGCATTTT CSARARGPINQPQHF
TRBJ2-4 NA TRBV15 NA TGTGCCACCAGCAGAGGTGGGGCCATCAAGGGGGCCAAAAACATTCAGTACTTC CATSRGGAIKGAKNIQYF
TRBJ2-1 few TRBV28 NA TGTGCCAGCAGTTTCCCGCCCAGGGAAGCATTCAATGAGCAGTTCTTC CASSFPPREAFNEQFF
TRBJ1-2 few TRBV12-3/TRBV12-4 TRBD1 TGTGCCAGCAGTCTCAGAAGGACAGGGAAATCCTATGGCTACACCTTC CASSLRRTGKSYGYTF
TRBJ2-7 few TRBV18 TRBD1 TGTGCCAGCTCACCAGACAGGGAACGACAGCAGTACTTC CASSPDRERQQYF
TRBJ2-7 many TRBV5-1 NA TGCGCCAGCAGCAAGCCGGCAGCCGAGCAGTACTTC CASSKPAAEQYF
TRBJ2-7 many TRBV4-3 NA TGCGCCAGCAGCCAAGACCAGGGGCCCTACGAGCAGTACTTC CASSQDQGPYEQYF
TRBJ2-7 few TRBV3-1 TRBD1 TGTGCCAGCAGCCGTATACAGGGGGCCCCCTACGAGCAGTACTTC CASSRIQGAPYEQYF
TRBJ2-7 many TRBV29-1 TRBD1 TGCAGCGTTGAAGTTGGGCAGGGGGTCCCCTACGAGCAGTACTTC CSVEVGQGVPYEQYF
TRBJ2-5 few TRBV28 TRBD2 TGTGCCATCCAGTTACCGACTAGCGGCAAAGAGACCCAGTACTTC CAIQLPTSGKETQYF
TRBJ2-3 few TRBV7-2 NA TGTGCCAGCAGCTTCGGGACCAGAGCAGATACGCAGTATTTT CASSFGTRADTQYF
TRBJ2-1 few TRBV12-3/TRBV12-4 TRBD2 TGTGCCAGCAGCGTGGGACTAGCTTACAATGAGCAGTTCTTC CASSVGLAYNEQFF
TRBJ1-5 few TRBV7-2 NA TGTGCCAGCAGCTTAGCTTCCGGACTCACTCAGCCCCAGCATTTT CASSLASGLTQPQHF
TRBJ2-7 NA TRBV2 NA TGTGCCAGCAGTGAAACATGGGGCGGGTACGAGCAGTACTTC CASSETWGGYEQYF
TRBJ2-2 NA TRBV9 NA TGTGCCAGCAGCGCCCCCGGCGCGCGTCCGGACACCGGGGAGCTGTTTTTT CASSAPGARPDTGELFF
TRBJ2-4 many TRBV7-9 NA TGTGCCAGCGATGGGGGCAGCCTATACTTC CASDGGSLYF
TRBJ2-7 many TRBV20-1 NA TGCAGTGCTAGAGTATTTGGGGGCTCTACCTACGAGCAGTACTTC CSARVFGGSTYEQYF
TRBJ2-5 few TRBV30 TRBD2 TGTGCCTGGAGCGGCCGGGGGGAAGAGACCCAGTACTTC CAWSGRGEETQYF